This T cell receptor beta chain was recorded in a study of blood T cells in healthy people across ages. Study overall: Roughly one uniquely barcoded beta molecule per two T cells was captured. Overall study results and limits: Naive T cell percentage showed a strong correlation with TCR beta diversity.

Alongside a J-beta primer mix, a sample-barcoded 5' primer served in a second PCR lasting about 6 to 12 cycles. TCRdb called the 5' RACE reads again in MiXCR, with one record for every CDR3 protein. The sample contains 350,000 to 450,000 distinct CDR3 sequences, approximately 52% of which appear only once. Germline V gene sequence: CDR1 SQVTM, CDR2 ANQGSEA. V lost 4 bases to trimming and J lost 4 bases, with 11 bases between them. This CDR3 comprises 13 residues. Researchers report isolating at least 6.5 million PBMCs per sample. On this clonotype: Antigen specificity is unknown.

The sequence was collected from a man aged 55-75 years in good health. This rearrangement joins TRBV29-1 to TRBJ2-1; possible D gene TRBD1, 6 bases. Sequencing was performed on blood. The CDR3 DNA is TGCAGCGTTGTGGACAGCCGGTACAATGAGCAGTTCTTC. This gives the protein CSVVDSRYNEQFF.